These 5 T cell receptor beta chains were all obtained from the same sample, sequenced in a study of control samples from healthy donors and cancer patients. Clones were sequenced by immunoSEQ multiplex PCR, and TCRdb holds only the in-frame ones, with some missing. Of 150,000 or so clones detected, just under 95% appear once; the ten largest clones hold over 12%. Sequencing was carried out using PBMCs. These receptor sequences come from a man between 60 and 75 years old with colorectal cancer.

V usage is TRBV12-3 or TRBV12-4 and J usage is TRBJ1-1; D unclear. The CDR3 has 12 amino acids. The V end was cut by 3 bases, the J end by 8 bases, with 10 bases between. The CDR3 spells CASSFNGQEAFF. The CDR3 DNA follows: TGTGCCAGCAGTTTCAACGGGCAGGAAGCTTTCTTT.

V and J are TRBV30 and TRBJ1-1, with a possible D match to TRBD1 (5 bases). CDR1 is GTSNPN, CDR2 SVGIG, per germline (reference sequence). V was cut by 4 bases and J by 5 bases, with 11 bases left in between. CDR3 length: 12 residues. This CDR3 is CAWTGMGTEAFF. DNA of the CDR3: TGTGCCTGGACAGGGATGGGAACTGAAGCTTTCTTT.

DNA for the CDR3: TGCGCCAGCAGCTTGGCAACACCGGGACGCGGGTATAATTCACCCCTCCACTTT. Amino acids: CASSLATPGRGYNSPLHF. This sequence joins TRBV5-1 and TRBJ1-6; maybe TRBD1 (5 bases). Per the germline V gene, CDR1 is SGHRS and CDR2 is YFSETQ. The CDR3 runs to 18 residues. The V end was cut by 0 bases, the J end by 4 bases, with 17 bases between.

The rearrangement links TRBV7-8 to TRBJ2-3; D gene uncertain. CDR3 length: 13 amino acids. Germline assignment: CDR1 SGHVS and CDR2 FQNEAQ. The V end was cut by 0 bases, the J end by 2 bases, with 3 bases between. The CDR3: CASSLAPTDTQYF. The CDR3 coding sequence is TGTGCCAGCAGCTTAGCCCCCACAGATACGCAGTATTTT.

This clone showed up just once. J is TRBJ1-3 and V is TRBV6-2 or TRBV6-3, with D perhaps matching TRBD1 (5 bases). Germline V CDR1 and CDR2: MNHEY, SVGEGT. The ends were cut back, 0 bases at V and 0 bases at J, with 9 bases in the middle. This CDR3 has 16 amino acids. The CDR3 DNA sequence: TGTGCCAGCAGTTACTCTCGGGGGTCCTCTGGAAACACCATATATTTT. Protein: CASSYSRGSSGNTIYF.